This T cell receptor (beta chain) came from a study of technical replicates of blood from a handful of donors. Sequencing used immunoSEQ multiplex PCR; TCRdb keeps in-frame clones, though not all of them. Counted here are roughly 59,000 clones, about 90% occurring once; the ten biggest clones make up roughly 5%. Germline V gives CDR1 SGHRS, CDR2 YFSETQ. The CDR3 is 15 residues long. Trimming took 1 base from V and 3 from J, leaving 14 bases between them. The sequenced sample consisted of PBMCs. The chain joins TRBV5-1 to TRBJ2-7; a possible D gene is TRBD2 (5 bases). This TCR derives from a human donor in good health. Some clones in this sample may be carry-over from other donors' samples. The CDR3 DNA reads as TGCGCCAGCAGCTTGACTCCGGACTCCCTCTACGAGCAGTACTTC. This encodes CASSLTPDSLYEQYF.